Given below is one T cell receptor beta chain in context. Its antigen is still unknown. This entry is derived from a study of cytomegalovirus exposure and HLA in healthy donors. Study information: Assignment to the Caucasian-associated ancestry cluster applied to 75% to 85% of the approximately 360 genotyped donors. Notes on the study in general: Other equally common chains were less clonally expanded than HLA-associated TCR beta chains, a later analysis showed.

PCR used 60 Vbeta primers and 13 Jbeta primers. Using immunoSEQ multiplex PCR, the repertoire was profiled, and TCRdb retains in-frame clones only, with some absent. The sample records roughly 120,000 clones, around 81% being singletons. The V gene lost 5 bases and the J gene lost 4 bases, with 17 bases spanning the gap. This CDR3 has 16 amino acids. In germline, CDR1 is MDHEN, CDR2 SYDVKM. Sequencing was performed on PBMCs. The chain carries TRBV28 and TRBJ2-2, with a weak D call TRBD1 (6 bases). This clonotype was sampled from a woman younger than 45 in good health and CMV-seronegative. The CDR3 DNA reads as TGTGCCAGCAGTCCGAGGGGGTTACCGGGCACCGGGGAGCTGTTTTTT. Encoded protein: CASSPRGLPGTGELFF.